These 27 T cell receptor beta chains came from one sample sequenced in a study of T cells in Graves' hyperthyroidism and ophthalmopathy. TCR beta CDR3 region amplification was performed from RNA transcripts. First-round RT-PCR targeting the TCR CDR3 was performed with the HTBI primer set. TCRdb reprocessed the multiplex PCR reads with MiXCR, giving one entry per CDR3 protein. The profile shows 250,000 to 400,000 distinct CDR3 sequences, approximately 15% of them singletons. The sample comprised blood. These receptors all stem from a woman aged 40 to 50 with Graves' ophthalmopathy.

The chain combines TRBV12-3 or TRBV12-4 with TRBJ1-2; D uncertain. The CDR3 is 16 residues long. V was pared by 4 bases and J by 7 bases, with 22 bases between. The CDR3 region has the DNA TGTGCCAGCAGTTACCCCGAGGGCGGCCGTTTTTCTGGCTACACCTTC. Protein product: CASSYPEGGRFSGYTF.

This clonotype has ten or more counts. This chain uses TRBV2 with TRBJ2-7; 7 positions match TRBD1. CDR1 SNHLY and CDR2 FYNNEI come from the germline V gene. This CDR3 has 14 residues. Trimming cost V 4 bases and J 0 bases; bases outside gene matches: 3. For the CDR3, the DNA is TGTGCCAGCAGTGTCGAGGGGGCCTCCTACGAGCAGTACTTC. Protein product: CASSVEGASYEQYF.

This clonotype occurred many times. The chain recombines TRBV24-1 with TRBJ2-7; D ambiguous. The CDR3 sequence is 13 residues long. Per germline, CDR1 KGHDR and CDR2 SFDVKD. Trimming removed 3 bases from V and 4 bases from J, with 9 bases in between. CDR3 loop: CATSDLGGYEQYF. Here the CDR3 DNA reads TGTGCCACCAGTGATCTGGGTGGTTACGAGCAGTACTTC.

V usage is TRBV27 and J usage is TRBJ2-7, with 9 nucleotides matching TRBD2. The V segment lost 0 bases and the J segment 7 bases; nucleotides outside the gene matches: 22. CDR1 MNHEY and CDR2 SMNVEV come from the germline V gene (reference sequence). The length of the CDR3 is 20 residues. CDR3 residues: CASSLSKGGIPREGLWEQYF. In nucleotides, the CDR3 is TGTGCCAGCAGTTTATCGAAAGGCGGGATTCCGCGGGAGGGCCTGTGGGAGCAGTACTTC.

This chain joins TRBV10-3 and TRBJ2-5, with D maybe TRBD2 (5 bases). Germline loops: CDR1 ENHRY, CDR2 SYGVKD. The CDR3 loop spans 14 amino acids. The V gene lost 6 bases and the J gene lost 2 bases, with 13 bases spanning the gap. Here the CDR3 reads CAIRKHGVQETQYF. CDR3 in DNA: TGTGCCATCAGAAAACACGGGGTTCAAGAGACCCAGTACTTC.

The chain is built from TRBV19 and TRBJ1-5; D remains ambiguous. V was shortened by 7 bases and J by 0 bases, with 10 bases between the two germline ends. CDR1 and CDR2 from the germline V gene are LNHDA and SQIVND (reference sequence). The CDR3 is 14 residues long. CDR3 sequence (DNA): TGTGCCAGTAAAGACAACCTTAGCAATCAGCCCCAGCATTTT. This codes for CASKDNLSNQPQHF.

This clonotype was observed many times. The chain employs TRBV29-1 and TRBJ1-2; a weak D match, TRBD1 (5 bases). Germline lookup yields CDR1 SQVTM and CDR2 ANQGSEA. This CDR3 spans 13 amino acids. Between the trimmed V and J ends, which lost 3 bases and 7 bases, there was a span of 15 bases. CDR3 sequence reads: CSVDRGEEGGYTF. The DNA for the CDR3 is TGCAGCGTTGACCGAGGGGAGGAAGGTGGCTACACCTTC.

This clonotype appeared a few times. This sequence joins TRBV5-8 and TRBJ2-3; 10 bases agree with TRBD1. The V and J ends lost 4 bases and 3 bases, in that order; junction bases with no gene match: 5. The germline CDR1 and CDR2 sequences are SGHTS and YDEGEE. The length of the CDR3 is 15 residues. The CDR3 reads CASSRKDRGTDTQYF. CDR3 nucleotides: TGTGCCAGCAGCCGGAAGGACAGGGGGACAGATACGCAGTATTTT.

This clonotype appeared many times. The chain joins TRBV6-1 to TRBJ2-2; D perhaps matches TRBD2 (6 bases). Deletions cut 1 base from V and 4 bases from J, with 13 bases between. Germline V gives CDR1 MNHNS, CDR2 SASEGT. CDR3 length equals 16 residues. CDR3 nucleotide sequence: TGTGCCAGCAGTGAAGAGGAGGGATCGGGCACCGGGGAGCTGTTTTTT. Translating gives CASSEEEGSGTGELFF.

This clonotype was recorded a few times. In nucleotides, the CDR3 is TGTGCCAGCAGCGTAGGGACAGGGGATGGTGAGACCCAGTACTTC. Its protein product is CASSVGTGDGETQYF. The chain is built from TRBV9 and TRBJ2-5; 9 bases match TRBD1. The CDR3 has 15 amino acids. Germline assignment: CDR1 SGDLS and CDR2 YYNGEE. Germline trimming cut 0 bases from V and 5 bases from J; bases unmatched to any gene: 5. Together with reference TRBV9 and TRBJ2-5, the CDR3 gives the full variable domain: DSGVTQTPKHLITATGQRVTLRCSPRSGDLSVYWYQQSLDQGLQFLIQYYNGEERAKGNILERFSAQQFPDLHSELNLSSLELGDSALYFCASSVGTGDGETQYFGPGTRLLVL.

This chain connects TRBV11-3 to TRBJ2-4; D is tentatively TRBD1 or TRBD2 (6 bases each). Per the germline V gene, CDR1 is SGHNT and CDR2 is YENEEA. This CDR3 spans 17 amino acids. V was pared by 5 bases and J by 1 base, with 18 bases between. The CDR3, as DNA: TGTGCCAGCAGCCCGGGGGCCCAGAGTGGGGCCAAAAACATTCAGTACTTC. Translated: CASSPGAQSGAKNIQYF.

This clonotype has a count of ten or more. The chain combines TRBV11-2 with TRBJ2-7, with D hard to call. The CDR3 is 12 amino acids. Per germline, CDR1 SGHAT and CDR2 FQNNGV. The V end was cut by 5 bases, the J end by 7 bases, with 12 bases between. The CDR3 sequence is CASSTGRREQYF. CDR3 sequence (DNA): TGTGCCAGCAGCACCGGTCGGAGAGAGCAGTACTTC.

This clonotype showed up many times. The CDR3 region is CASSLFPGPMNTEAFF. The CDR3 DNA reads as TGTGCCAGCAGTTTATTTCCGGGACCGATGAACACTGAAGCTTTCTTT. The chain uses TRBV27 and TRBJ1-1; D is perhaps TRBD1 (5 bases). Trimming took off 1 base at V and 0 bases at J, with 12 bases between the two ends. This CDR3 contains 16 residues. Germline V gene sequence: CDR1 MNHEY, CDR2 SMNVEV (reference sequence).

This clonotype appeared many times. The CDR3 loop is CASGAYRGRLTDTQYF. For the CDR3, the DNA is TGTGCCAGCGGGGCCTACAGGGGGCGACTCACAGATACGCAGTATTTT. J is TRBJ2-3 and V is TRBV6-1; 9 positions match TRBD1. Per germline, CDR1 MNHNS and CDR2 SASEGT. Trimming at V came to 8 bases and at J to 2 bases, leaving 11 bases not matched to a gene. This CDR3 is built from 16 residues.

This chain joins TRBV19 and TRBJ2-7; TRBD1 agrees at 7 bases. With 0 bases clipped from V and 2 bases from J, the junction kept 1 base outside the gene matches. This CDR3 region has 14 residues. Germline CDR1 LNHDA, CDR2 SQIVND (reference sequence). CDR3 in DNA: TGTGCCAGTAGTATAGACAGGGGGACCTACGAGCAGTACTTC. Protein: CASSIDRGTYEQYF. The full variable domain, with the rest looked up from reference TRBV19 and TRBJ2-7, is DGGITQSPKYLFRKEGQNVTLSCEQNLNHDAMYWYRQDPGQGLRLIYYSQIVNDFQKGDIAEGYSVSREKKESFPLTVTSAQKNPTAFYLCASSIDRGTYEQYFGPGTRLTVT.

This clonotype was counted at least ten times. The genes are TRBV24-1 and TRBJ2-5; D is perhaps TRBD1 (6 bases). Germline V lookup: CDR1 KGHDR, CDR2 SFDVKD. Trimming took 3 bases from V and 5 from J, leaving 15 bases between them. CDR3 size: 15 residues. The CDR3, as DNA: TGTGCCACCAGTGATGCAGGGGTGATTGGGGAGACCCAGTACTTC. Encoded protein: CATSDAGVIGETQYF.

At least ten counts were recorded for this clonotype. The rearrangement links TRBV6-5 to TRBJ1-1; the D is unclear. CDR1 and CDR2 (germline): MNHEY, SVGAGI. V was cut by 8 bases and J by 0 bases, with 10 bases left in between. The CDR3 sequence is 13 residues long. The DNA for the CDR3 is TGTGCCAGCGTTCTCGACGTGAACACTGAAGCTTTCTTT. It codes for CASVLDVNTEAFF.

This clonotype came up many times. This chain links TRBV6-1 with TRBJ2-5; the D is unclear. Germline V gene sequence: CDR1 MNHNS, CDR2 SASEGT. V lost 6 bases and J 0 bases, leaving 14 bases between the germline ends. The CDR3 runs to 15 residues. The CDR3 region is CASSLARGDQETQYF. In DNA form, the CDR3 reads TGTGCCAGCAGCCTCGCCCGCGGAGACCAAGAGACCCAGTACTTC.

This clonotype was detected ten times or more. J is TRBJ2-3 and V is TRBV10-1; D not certain. The CDR3 runs 13 residues. V lost 3 bases and J lost 5, with 9 bases in between. The germline V gene encodes CDR1 WNHNN and CDR2 SYGVQD (reference sequence). The CDR3 here is CASSEAPRDTQYF. CDR3 bases: TGCGCCAGCAGTGAAGCCCCTCGAGATACGCAGTATTTT.

This clonotype was counted between two and nine times. The chain combines TRBV14 with TRBJ1-6, with unresolved D. The CDR3 runs to 17 residues. From germline, CDR1 is SGHDN and CDR2 FVKESK. Trimming stripped 2 bases from V and 5 bases from J, with 16 bases between. The DNA for the CDR3 is TGTGCCAGCAGCCAATGGGCGCATGGCACCAATAATTCACCCCTCCACTTT. Residues: CASSQWAHGTNNSPLHF.

Points on this clonotype: This clone may be a read error of a much larger clone one base away. J is TRBJ2-7 and V is TRBV20-1; 11 nucleotides line up with TRBD1. V was clipped by 3 bases and J by 6 bases; unmatched bases: 10. Germline CDR1 reads DFQATT; CDR2 reads SNEGSKA (reference sequence). The CDR3 contains 15 residues. The CDR3 protein is CSASDFGQGAPEQYF. The CDR3 nucleotides are TGCAGTGCTAGCGATTTCGGACAGGGGGCGCCCGAGCAGTACTTC.

There are a few counts of this clonotype. The chain joins TRBV12-3 or TRBV12-4 to TRBJ2-5, with D tentatively TRBD2 (6 bases). This CDR3 is built from 13 residues. The V end lost 3 bases, the J end lost 5 bases, and 10 bases lay between the germline ends. CDR3 nucleotide sequence: TGTGCCAGCAGTTTCACGGGGGACGAGACCCAGTACTTC. It codes for CASSFTGDETQYF.

The chain is built from TRBV20-1 and TRBJ2-2; D perhaps matches TRBD1 (5 bases). The CDR3 runs 12 residues. Per the germline V gene, CDR1 is DFQATT and CDR2 is SNEGSKA (reference sequence). Trimming took 6 bases from V and 5 from J, leaving 10 bases between them. The CDR3 coding sequence is TGCAGTGCGGTAACAGGAACCGGGGAGCTGTTTTTT. Translated, it gives CSAVTGTGELFF.

This clonotype was observed many times. V is TRBV10-1 and J is TRBJ2-7; 8 nucleotides align to TRBD2. Per the germline V gene, CDR1 is WNHNN and CDR2 is SYGVQD (reference sequence). The CDR3 sequence is 17 residues long. V was clipped by 6 bases and J by 4 bases; unmatched bases: 17. The CDR3 reads CASSDNHGGLGPYEQYF. DNA for the CDR3: TGCGCCAGCAGCGACAACCACGGGGGACTAGGGCCTTACGAGCAGTACTTC.

This clonotype was counted at least ten times. The chain recombines TRBV20-1 with TRBJ1-2; possible D gene TRBD1, 5 bases. CDR3 length: 13 amino acids. The V and J ends lost 4 bases and 3 bases respectively, with 12 bases between them. Germline V gene lookup returns CDR1 DFQATT and CDR2 SNEGSKA (reference sequence). In DNA, the CDR3 is TGCAGTGCTAACCAGGGTAACGACTATGGCTACACCTTC. Amino acids: CSANQGNDYGYTF.

This clonotype was seen many times. The chain uses TRBV6-6 and TRBJ2-3; D call uncertain. Trimming cost V 0 bases and J 4 bases, with 14 bases left between them. The CDR3 contains 16 residues. Germline V lookup: CDR1 MNHNY, CDR2 SVGAGI (reference sequence). The DNA for the CDR3 is TGTGCCAGCAGTTACTCGGAACAGCCTCCCGCAGATACGCAGTATTTT. It codes for CASSYSEQPPADTQYF.

This clonotype was recorded at least ten times. This chain uses TRBV2 with TRBJ1-5; 7 nucleotides match TRBD1. Germline-derived CDR1 and CDR2 are SNHLY and FYNNEI. This CDR3 is built from 15 residues. With 8 bases clipped from V and 0 bases from J, the junction kept 7 bases outside the gene matches. The CDR3 nucleotides read TGTGCCAGCGAGGGGACAGAGGATAGCAATCAGCCCCAGCATTTT. Its translation: CASEGTEDSNQPQHF.